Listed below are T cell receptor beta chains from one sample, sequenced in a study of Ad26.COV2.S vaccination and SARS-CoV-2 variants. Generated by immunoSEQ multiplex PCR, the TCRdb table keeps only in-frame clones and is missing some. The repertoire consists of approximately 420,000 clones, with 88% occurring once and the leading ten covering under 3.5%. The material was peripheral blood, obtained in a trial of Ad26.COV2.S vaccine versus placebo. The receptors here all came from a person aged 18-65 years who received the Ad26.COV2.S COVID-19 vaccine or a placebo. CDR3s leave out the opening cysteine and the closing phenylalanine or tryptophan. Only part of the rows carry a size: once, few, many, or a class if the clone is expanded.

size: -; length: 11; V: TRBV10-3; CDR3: AMTGERNSPLH
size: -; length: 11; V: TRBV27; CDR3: ASSDREGTEAF
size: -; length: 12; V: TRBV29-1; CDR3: SVRAGGNTGELF
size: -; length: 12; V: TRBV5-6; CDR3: ASSYRGAGNTIY
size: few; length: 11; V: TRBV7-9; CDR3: ASTLEGVYGYT
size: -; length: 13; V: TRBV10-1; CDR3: ASSVEIVYWETQY
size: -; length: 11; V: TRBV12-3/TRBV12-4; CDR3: ASTWGGPYEQY
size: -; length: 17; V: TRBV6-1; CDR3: ASSEFGTGGAITVYEQY
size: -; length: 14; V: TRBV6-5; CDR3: ASSYRAGGVTDTQY
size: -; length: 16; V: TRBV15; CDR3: ATSSGREPSPYNSPLH
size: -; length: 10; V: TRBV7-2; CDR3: ASSLSRTSAF
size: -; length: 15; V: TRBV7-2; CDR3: ASSLWAGGFGNYGYT
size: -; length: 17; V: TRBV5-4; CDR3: ASSRQWDRDFSGANVLT
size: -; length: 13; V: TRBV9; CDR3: ASSVSQRVYNEQF
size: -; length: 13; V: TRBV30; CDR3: AWSRRGRLNTEAF
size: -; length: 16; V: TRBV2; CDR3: ASTLDPPTAGENTEAF
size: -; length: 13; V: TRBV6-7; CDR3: AGGDGGPSTDTQY
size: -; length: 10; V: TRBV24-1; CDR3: ATSYGSDTQY
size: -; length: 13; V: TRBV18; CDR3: ASSPSRSANEKLF
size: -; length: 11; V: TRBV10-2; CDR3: ASNGGTNYGYT
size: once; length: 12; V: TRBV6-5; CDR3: ASSPGLRTDTQY
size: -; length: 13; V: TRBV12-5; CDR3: ASVATGAVYNEQF
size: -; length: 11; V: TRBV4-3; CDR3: ASSVDSGNTIY
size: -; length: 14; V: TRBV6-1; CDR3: ASSEGLLRTGNTIY
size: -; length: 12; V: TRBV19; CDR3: ASRRHQDQETQY
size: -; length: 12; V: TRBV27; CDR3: ASREGAGNYGYT
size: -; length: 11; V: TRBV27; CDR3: ASSSGFNYGYT
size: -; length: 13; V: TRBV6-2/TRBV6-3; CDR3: ASSYSTAGNTEAF
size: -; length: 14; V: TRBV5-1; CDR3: ASSQAGTGGGETQY
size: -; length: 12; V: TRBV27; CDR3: ASSADRVRTEAF
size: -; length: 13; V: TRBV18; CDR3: ASSSREVSNYGYT
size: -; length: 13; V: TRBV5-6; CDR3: ASSLTGGNYNEQF
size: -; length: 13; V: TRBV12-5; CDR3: ASGAGTGPSYEQY
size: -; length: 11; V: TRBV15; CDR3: ATSRDDFRQFH
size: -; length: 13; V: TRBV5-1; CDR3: ASRTLPGSHYEQY
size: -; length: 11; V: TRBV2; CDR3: ASSEAGVTEAF
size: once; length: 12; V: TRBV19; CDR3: ASIRQGGAGELF
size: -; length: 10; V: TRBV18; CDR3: ASSPQEGEQY
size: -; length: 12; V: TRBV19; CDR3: ASSIRGDNTEAF
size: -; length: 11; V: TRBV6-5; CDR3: ASGGAGTGELF
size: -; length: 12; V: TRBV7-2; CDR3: ASSLNRVEGEQF
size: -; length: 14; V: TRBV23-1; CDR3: ASSTFLSDGTYEQY
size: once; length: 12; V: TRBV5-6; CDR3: ASSYGQNTGELF
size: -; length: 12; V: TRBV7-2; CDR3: ASSARSSYNEQF
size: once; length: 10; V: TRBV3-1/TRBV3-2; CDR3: ASSQEGRVLF
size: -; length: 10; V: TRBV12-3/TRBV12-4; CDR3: ASNTGGSPLH
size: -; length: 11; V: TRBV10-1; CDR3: ASSESTLQPQH
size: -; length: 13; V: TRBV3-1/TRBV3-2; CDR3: ASSQDWAGGDTQY
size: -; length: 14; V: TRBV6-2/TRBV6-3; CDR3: ASSYSVPKGTDTQY
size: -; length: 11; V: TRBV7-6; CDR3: ASSLGGDTEAF
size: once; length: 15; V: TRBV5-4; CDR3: ASSNPFGTELNSPLH